Listed below are T cell receptor beta chains from one sample, sequenced in a study of T cell responses to AZD1222 COVID-19 vaccine. Clones were sequenced by immunoSEQ multiplex PCR, and TCRdb holds only the in-frame ones, with some missing. The top ten hold roughly 8.3% of the sample, which has about 68,000 clones, approximately 91% seen once. The sample in question was peripheral blood, obtained on day 0 of AZD1222 vaccination. These TCRs come from an adult in good health. The conserved cysteine and the conserved F or W are not part of the CDR3 here. The order of the fields is V gene, CDR3 protein.

V gene: TRBV5-6
CDR3 protein: ASSFGRGHGEQY

V gene: TRBV10-1
CDR3 protein: ASSGSGIEEQY

V gene: TRBV4-1
CDR3 protein: ASSQDAGLPGNEQF

V gene: TRBV13
CDR3 protein: ASSPLDVRNEQF

V gene: TRBV7-9
CDR3 protein: ASSLAGQGYEQY

V gene: TRBV2
CDR3 protein: ASSEPLTYQPQH

V gene: TRBV6-1
CDR3 protein: ASSEFSGSTDTQY

V gene: TRBV6-2/TRBV6-3
CDR3 protein: ASSYPGLAGRNEQF

V gene: TRBV6-1
CDR3 protein: ASSAFRGGSADTQY

V gene: TRBV4-2
CDR3 protein: ASSELAGVGETQY

V gene: TRBV30
CDR3 protein: AWSVRGMDREISTEAF

V gene: TRBV5-4
CDR3 protein: ASSPGGLSTGELF

V gene: TRBV5-8
CDR3 protein: ASVDLGRHTYNEQF

V gene: TRBV29-1
CDR3 protein: SVETGGTEAF

V gene: TRBV30
CDR3 protein: AWSWGNTEAF

V gene: TRBV6-4
CDR3 protein: ASSYGQGAYNEQF

V gene: TRBV14
CDR3 protein: ASSQAWTSATDTQY

V gene: TRBV18
CDR3 protein: ASSPSGNTEAF

V gene: TRBV7-9
CDR3 protein: ASSPTGGMNTEAF

V gene: TRBV7-9
CDR3 protein: ASWKEQF

V gene: TRBV25-1
CDR3 protein: ASNLGLAVAKNIQY

V gene: TRBV29-1
CDR3 protein: SVGQGGGYGYT

V gene: TRBV14
CDR3 protein: ASSRKASGSYEQY

V gene: TRBV14
CDR3 protein: ASSQIAGSTYEQY

V gene: TRBV7-2
CDR3 protein: ASSLAGGPKRMTEAF

V gene: TRBV7-2
CDR3 protein: ASSRTLSTDTQY

V gene: TRBV6-5
CDR3 protein: ASSYSGTGNEKLF

V gene: TRBV11-2
CDR3 protein: ASSLDQLAGQTYNEQF

V gene: TRBV6-2/TRBV6-3
CDR3 protein: ASSYSISDSGYTQSYNEQF

V gene: TRBV7-2
CDR3 protein: ASSLIDRRGEKLF

V gene: TRBV24-1
CDR3 protein: ATSAPTGTGFGETQY

V gene: TRBV9
CDR3 protein: ASSEGGQETQY

V gene: TRBV28
CDR3 protein: ASSLYGGADYGYT

V gene: TRBV6-4
CDR3 protein: ATRAPATGELF

V gene: TRBV21-1
CDR3 protein: ASSLIERDREKDNSPLH

V gene: TRBV5-1
CDR3 protein: ASSRGTSGRVETDTQY

V gene: TRBV7-2
CDR3 protein: ASSPGRGTPRSYGYT

V gene: TRBV2
CDR3 protein: ASSLQGRGYGYT

V gene: TRBV28
CDR3 protein: ASSLWADTQY

V gene: TRBV5-1
CDR3 protein: ASSLTSGSLGAYEQY

V gene: TRBV7-8
CDR3 protein: ASSPDRGSFNSPLH

V gene: TRBV30
CDR3 protein: AWSGLAGDEQY

V gene: TRBV7-9
CDR3 protein: ASSLAAGPREQY

V gene: TRBV27
CDR3 protein: ASRSWGTGPDQPQH

V gene: TRBV4-2
CDR3 protein: ASSQVTSGTVWEQY

V gene: TRBV19
CDR3 protein: ASSIGRELYYGYT

V gene: TRBV5-8
CDR3 protein: ASSPFRGEQF